One and the same sample provided the 24 T cell receptor beta chains below, sequenced in a study of graft-versus-host responses after intestinal transplantation. TCRdb's table, derived via immunoSEQ multiplex PCR, lists solely in-frame clones and lacks some. The sample has 99,000 or so clones; 92% are singletons. The antigens these receptors bind are not known. The sample was unstimulated CD8+ T cells sorted from spleen or lymph node cells, taken before transplant. The receptor source for this set is a human donor who was the organ donor for an intestinal transplant.

The chain uses TRBV7-9 and TRBJ1-4, with TRBD1 identical over 8 bases. V dropped 5 bases and J dropped 3; count of bases not matched to a gene: 2. This CDR3 comprises 14 residues. CDR1 SEHNR and CDR2 FQNEAQ come from the germline V gene (reference sequence). The CDR3 region has the DNA TGTGCCAGCAGCATACAGGGGGCTAATGAAAAACTGTTTTTT. Its translation is CASSIQGANEKLFF.

The gene calls are TRBV5-6 and TRBJ2-7; a weak D match, TRBD1 (6 bases). V lost 2 bases, J lost 4 bases, and 19 bases lay in between. The CDR3 has 16 residues. Germline V gene lookup returns CDR1 SGHDT and CDR2 YYEEEE. The CDR3 reads CASSLMGRTVNYEQYF. The DNA for the CDR3 is TGTGCCAGCAGCTTAATGGGGCGGACAGTGAATTACGAGCAGTACTTC. Filled out from reference TRBV5-6 and TRBJ2-7, the complete variable domain reads DAGVTQSPTHLIKTRGQQVTLRCSPKSGHDTVSWYQQALGQGPQFIFQYYEEEERQRGNFPDRFSGHQFPNYSSELNVNALLLGDSALYLCASSLMGRTVNYEQYFGPGTRLTVT.

This clone appeared a single time. The J gene is TRBJ2-7, the V gene TRBV12-5; 11 bases agree with TRBD2. V shed 1 base and J 5 bases; nucleotides not matched to a gene: 19. Germline CDR1 is LGHNT and CDR2 is FRNRAP. This CDR3 comprises 20 residues. The CDR3 is CASGLGGLTPGSGRVDEQYF. The CDR3 DNA reads as TGTGCTAGTGGTTTGGGCGGTCTTACGCCGGGTAGCGGGAGGGTAGACGAGCAGTACTTC.

V usage is TRBV13 and J usage is TRBJ2-1; 7 bases map to TRBD1. Germline trimming cut 4 bases from V and 6 bases from J; bases unmatched to any gene: 18. Per the germline V gene, CDR1 is PRHDT and CDR2 is FYEKMQ (reference sequence). This CDR3 is built from 18 residues. This CDR3 is CASSSTIQGPTYSNEQFF. The CDR3 region has the DNA TGTGCCAGCAGCTCAACTATACAGGGGCCTACTTACTCCAATGAGCAGTTCTTC.

The chain recombines TRBV19 with TRBJ1-5; D possibly corresponds to TRBD1 (5 bases). The CDR3 loop spans 14 amino acids. V dropped 5 bases and J dropped 5 bases, with 13 bases sitting between them. Germline values: CDR1 LNHDA, CDR2 SQIVND (reference sequence). CDR3 in amino acids: CASSGQGKHQPQHF. For the CDR3, the DNA is TGTGCCAGTAGTGGCCAGGGCAAGCATCAGCCCCAGCATTTT.

The chain carries TRBV9 and TRBJ1-2; 7 nucleotides agree with TRBD1. The V gene end was trimmed by 4 bases and the J gene end by 2 bases; junction bases not matched to a gene: 17. CDR1 and CDR2 (germline): SGDLS, YYNGEE. The CDR3 has 18 amino acids. The chain's CDR3 is CASSPSQKTGPGNYGYTF. In DNA, the CDR3 is TGTGCCAGCAGCCCCAGCCAGAAGACAGGGCCCGGAAACTATGGCTACACCTTC.

The chain carries TRBV6-5 and TRBJ1-1; D remains unclear. The CDR3 runs to 12 residues. Germline CDR1 reads MNHEY; CDR2 reads SVGAGI. The V and J ends lost 6 bases and 5 bases respectively, with 10 bases between them. The CDR3 DNA sequence: TGTGCCAGCAGCCATAGCGCTACTGAAGCTTTCTTT. It codes for CASSHSATEAFF.

The gene calls are TRBV30 and TRBJ1-2, with 7 bases matching TRBD1. Germline CDR1 reads GTSNPN; CDR2 reads SVGIG (reference sequence). The CDR3 has 19 residues. V shed 4 bases and J 5 bases; nucleotides not matched to a gene: 25. CDR3 in amino acids: CAWKNPLDRVRDGQYGYTF. The CDR3 DNA follows: TGTGCCTGGAAAAACCCGCTTGACAGGGTGAGGGACGGGCAATATGGCTACACCTTC.

CDR3 region: CASVRTSGSYDTGELFF. CDR3 nucleotide sequence: TGCGCCAGCGTACGGACTAGCGGGAGTTATGACACCGGGGAGCTGTTTTTT. This chain links TRBV10-1 with TRBJ2-2, with 13 nucleotides matching TRBD2. The V and J ends lost 8 bases and 3 bases, in that order; junction bases with no gene match: 9. Germline CDR1 and CDR2: WNHNN and SYGVQD (reference sequence). The CDR3 consists of 17 residues.

Worth noting for this clone: Relative to the germline gene, one junction end is altered; a read error may explain this. V and J are TRBV27 and TRBJ2-7; 7 nucleotides line up with TRBD1. Germline CDR1 and CDR2: MNHEY and SMNVEV (reference sequence). The CDR3 loop spans 15 amino acids. This CDR3 is CASSLSWDSSYEQYF. As DNA, the CDR3 is TGTGCCAGCAGTCTATCATGGGACAGCTCCTACGAGCAGTACTTC.

The rearrangement joins TRBV4-1 to TRBJ1-2, with 8 nucleotides matching TRBD1. J was trimmed by 1 base and V by 2 bases; bases with no gene match: 3. The CDR3 is made up of 15 amino acids. Germline V gives CDR1 MGHRA, CDR2 YSYEKL. CDR3 nucleotide sequence: TGCGCCAGCAGCCAACGGGACAGGAGTAACTATGGCTACACCTTC. Translated, it gives CASSQRDRSNYGYTF.

V is TRBV6-1 and J is TRBJ2-3; 8 nucleotides align to TRBD2. Looked up from germline, CDR1 is MNHNS and CDR2 is SASEGT. After removal of 2 bases from V and 3 bases from J, the junction contained 7 bases not matched to a gene. This CDR3 comprises 16 residues. The CDR3 bases are TGTGCCAGCAGTGAATTCGCGGGAGGCGGGACAGATACGCAGTATTTT. This codes for CASSEFAGGGTDTQYF.

This chain connects TRBV20-1 to TRBJ2-3, with D possibly being TRBD2 (5 bases). Germline CDR1 and CDR2: DFQATT and SNEGSKA (reference sequence). Trimming took off 2 bases at V and 10 bases at J, with 10 bases between the two ends. This CDR3 has 11 residues. The CDR3 loop reads CSARRLAAQYF. CDR3 nucleotide sequence: TGCAGTGCTAGAAGGCTAGCTGCGCAGTATTTT.

V and J are TRBV5-1 and TRBJ2-1; 11 nucleotides line up with TRBD2. The CDR3 sequence is 17 residues long. Trimming took 0 bases from V and 5 from J; bases not matched to a gene: 7. CDR1 and CDR2 from the germline V gene are SGHRS and YFSETQ. The CDR3 protein is CASSLGVAGGKNNEQFF. The CDR3 DNA reads TGCGCCAGCAGCTTGGGGGTAGCGGGGGGGAAGAACAATGAGCAGTTCTTC. Complete variable domain (other parts from reference TRBV5-1 and TRBJ2-1): KAGVTQTPRYLIKTRGQQVTLSCSPISGHRSVSWYQQTPGQGLQFLFEYFSETQRNKGNFPGRFSGRQFSNSRSEMNVSTLELGDSALYLCASSLGVAGGKNNEQFFGPGTRLTVL.

V and J are TRBV4-1 and TRBJ2-7; 10 bases line up with TRBD2. CDR3 length equals 17 residues. In germline, CDR1 is MGHRA, CDR2 YSYEKL. J was trimmed by 6 bases and V by 1 base; bases with no gene match: 12. CDR3 in DNA: TGCGCCAGCAGCCAAGCTATTCTTAGCGGGGGGTGGAGCGAGCAGTACTTC. It specifies CASSQAILSGGWSEQYF.

The rearrangement links TRBV7-2 to TRBJ1-2; D remains ambiguous. Per germline, CDR1 SGHTA and CDR2 FQGNSA. CDR3 length: 14 amino acids. Trimming shortened V by 6 bases and J by 4 bases, and 15 bases separated the two germline ends. The CDR3 region has the DNA TGTGCCAGCAGATCAAGCCTGCCCCTCTATGGCTACACCTTC. Translating gives CASRSSLPLYGYTF. Together with reference TRBV7-2 and TRBJ1-2, the CDR3 gives the full variable domain: GAGVSQSPSNKVTEKGKDVELRCDPISGHTALYWYRQSLGQGLEFLIYFQGNSAPDKSGLPSDRFSAERTGGSVSTLTIQRTQQEDSAVYLCASRSSLPLYGYTFGSGTRLTVV.

The chain links TRBV19 to TRBJ2-3; D is possibly TRBD2 (6 bases). CDR1 LNHDA and CDR2 SQIVND come from the germline V gene (reference sequence). This CDR3 contains 13 residues. Trimming took 3 bases from V and 4 from J, leaving 8 bases between them. In nucleotides, the CDR3 is TGTGCCAGTAGTATCGGGGGAGCAGATACGCAGTATTTT. Translating gives CASSIGGADTQYF. Full variable domain (missing parts from reference TRBV19 and TRBJ2-3): DGGITQSPKYLFRKEGQNVTLSCEQNLNHDAMYWYRQDPGQGLRLIYYSQIVNDFQKGDIAEGYSVSREKKESFPLTVTSAQKNPTAFYLCASSIGGADTQYFGPGTRLTVL.

In its sample, this clone was seen once. V is TRBV19 and J is TRBJ2-7; unclear D gene. The CDR3 spans 15 residues. V lost 2 bases, J lost 4 bases, and 15 bases lay in between. CDR1 LNHDA and CDR2 SQIVND come from the germline V gene (reference sequence). CDR3 amino acids: CASSISATDFYEQYF. CDR3 DNA: TGTGCCAGTAGTATATCCGCAACAGATTTTTACGAGCAGTACTTC. Looking up the rest from reference TRBV19 and TRBJ2-7 gives the full variable domain: DGGITQSPKYLFRKEGQNVTLSCEQNLNHDAMYWYRQDPGQGLRLIYYSQIVNDFQKGDIAEGYSVSREKKESFPLTVTSAQKNPTAFYLCASSISATDFYEQYFGPGTRLTVT.

The chain couples TRBV5-1 to TRBJ2-7; D unresolved. The V end was cut by 4 bases, the J end by 6 bases, with 8 bases between. The CDR3 has 11 amino acids. The germline gives CDR1 SGHRS, CDR2 YFSETQ. CDR3 sequence: CASSDSLEQYF. The CDR3 coding sequence is TGCGCCAGCAGCGACTCCCTCGAGCAGTACTTC.

The chain joins TRBV5-5 to TRBJ1-4; tentatively, D is TRBD1 (6 bases). Germline assignment: CDR1 SGHKS and CDR2 YYEKEE (reference sequence). The CDR3 spans 13 residues. Trimming took 4 bases from V and 10 from J, leaving 14 bases between them. CDR3 residues: CASSLTGIGKLFF. CDR3 bases: TGTGCCAGCAGCCTAACAGGGATTGGAAAACTGTTTTTT.

The gene calls are TRBV28 and TRBJ2-1; 9 nucleotides match TRBD2. Germline trimming cut 7 bases from V and 9 bases from J; bases unmatched to any gene: 13. This CDR3 is built from 15 residues. CDR1 is MDHEN and CDR2 is SYDVKM in the germline V gene. CDR3 sequence: CASNKFGTSSGEQFF. Written as DNA, the CDR3 is TGTGCCAGCAATAAATTCGGGACTAGCTCTGGTGAGCAGTTCTTC.

V usage is TRBV27 and J usage is TRBJ2-7; the D is unclear. CDR1 and CDR2 from the germline V gene are MNHEY and SMNVEV (reference sequence). The CDR3 has 13 residues. The V end lost 1 base, the J end lost 5 bases, and 9 bases lay between the germline ends. The CDR3 sequence is CASSLYEHHEQYF. As DNA, the CDR3 is TGTGCCAGCAGTTTATATGAGCACCACGAGCAGTACTTC.

This clone was seen a single time. CDR3 DNA: TGCGCCAGCAGCTTGGTCTACCGGGACAGAAGGTACCGTGAGGAAAAACTGTTTTTT. Amino acid sequence: CASSLVYRDRRYREEKLFF. The V and J genes are TRBV5-1 and TRBJ1-4; 7 positions agree with TRBD1. Germline V gene sequence: CDR1 SGHRS, CDR2 YFSETQ. V trimming: 0 bases; J trimming: 8 bases; junction bases outside the gene matches: 19. The CDR3 covers 19 residues.

This CDR3 is CASSGGSDDTQYF. The DNA for the CDR3 is TGTGCCAGCAGCGGAGGGAGTGACGATACGCAGTATTTT. The chain links TRBV7-3 to TRBJ2-3; weak D call: TRBD2 (6 bases). Germline V lookup: CDR1 SGHTA, CDR2 FQGTGA. The CDR3 loop spans 13 amino acids. With 5 bases removed from V and 6 bases from J, the gap between germline ends came to 12 bases. The whole variable domain, filled in from reference TRBV7-3 and TRBJ2-3, reads GAGVSQTPSNKVTEKGKYVELRCDPISGHTALYWYRQSLGQGPEFLIYFQGTGAADDSGLPNDRFFAVRPEGSVSTLKIQRTERGDSAVYLCASSGGSDDTQYFGPGTRLTVL.